This TCR beta chain was obtained from a study of blood T cell repertoires in COVID-19. Clones were read by immunoSEQ multiplex PCR, and TCRdb kept only the in-frame ones, dropping some. The repertoire holds around 140,000 clones, with about 87% as singletons. The CDR3 is made up of 13 amino acids. V dropped 2 bases and J dropped 5 bases, with 10 bases sitting between them. Germline V lookup: CDR1 SGHNT, CDR2 YYREEE (reference sequence). The sequenced sample was peripheral blood. The V call is TRBV5-4, the J call TRBJ1-2, with D possibly matching TRBD1 (5 bases). The clonotype comes from a woman between 50 and 59 years old with acute or convalescent COVID-19. CDR3 coding DNA: TGTGCCAGCAGCTTAGACAGAGCATATGGCTACACCTTC. It translates to CASSLDRAYGYTF.